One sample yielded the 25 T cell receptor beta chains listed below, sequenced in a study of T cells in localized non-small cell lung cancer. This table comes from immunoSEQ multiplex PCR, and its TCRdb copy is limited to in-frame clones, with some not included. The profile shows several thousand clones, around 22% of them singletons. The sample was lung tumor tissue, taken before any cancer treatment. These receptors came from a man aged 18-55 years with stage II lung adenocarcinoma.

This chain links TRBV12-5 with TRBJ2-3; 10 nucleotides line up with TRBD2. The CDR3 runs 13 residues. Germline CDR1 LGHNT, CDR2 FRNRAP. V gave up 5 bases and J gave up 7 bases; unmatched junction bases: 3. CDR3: CASGLAGENTQYF. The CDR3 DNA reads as TGTGCTAGTGGTCTAGCGGGGGAAAATACGCAGTATTTT.

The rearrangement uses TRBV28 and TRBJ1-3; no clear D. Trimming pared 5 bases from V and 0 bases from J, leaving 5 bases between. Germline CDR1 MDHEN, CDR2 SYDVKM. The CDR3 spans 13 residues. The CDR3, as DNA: TGTGCCAGCAGTCTTTCCTCTGGAAACACCATATATTTT. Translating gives CASSLSSGNTIYF.

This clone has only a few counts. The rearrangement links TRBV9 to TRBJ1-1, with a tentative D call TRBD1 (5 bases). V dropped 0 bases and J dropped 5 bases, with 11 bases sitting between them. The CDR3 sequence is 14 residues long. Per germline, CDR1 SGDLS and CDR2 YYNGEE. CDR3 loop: CASSVEWQGTEAFF. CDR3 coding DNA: TGTGCCAGCAGCGTAGAGTGGCAGGGAACTGAAGCTTTCTTT.

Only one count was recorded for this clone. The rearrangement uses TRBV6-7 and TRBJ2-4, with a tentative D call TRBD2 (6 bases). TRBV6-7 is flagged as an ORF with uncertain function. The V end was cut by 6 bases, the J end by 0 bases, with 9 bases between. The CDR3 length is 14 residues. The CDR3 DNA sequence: TGTGCCAGCAGCGGGGGTAAAGCCAAAAACATTCAGTACTTC. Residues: CASSGGKAKNIQYF.

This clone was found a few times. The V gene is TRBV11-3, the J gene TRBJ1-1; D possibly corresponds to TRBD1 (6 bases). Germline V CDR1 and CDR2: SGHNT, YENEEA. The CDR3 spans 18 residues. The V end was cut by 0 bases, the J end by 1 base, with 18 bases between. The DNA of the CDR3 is TGTGCCAGCAGCTTAGATAGGCGGGGAGGGGGGTCGAACACTGAAGCTTTCTTT. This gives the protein CASSLDRRGGGSNTEAFF.

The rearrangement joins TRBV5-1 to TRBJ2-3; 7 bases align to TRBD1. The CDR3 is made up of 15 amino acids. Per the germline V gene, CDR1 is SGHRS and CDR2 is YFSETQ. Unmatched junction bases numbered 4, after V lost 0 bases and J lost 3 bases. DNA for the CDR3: TGCGCCAGCAGCTTGGAGGCCAGGGGGACAGATACGCAGTATTTT. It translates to CASSLEARGTDTQYF. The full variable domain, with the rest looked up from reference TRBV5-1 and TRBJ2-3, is KAGVTQTPRYLIKTRGQQVTLSCSPISGHRSVSWYQQTPGQGLQFLFEYFSETQRNKGNFPGRFSGRQFSNSRSEMNVSTLELGDSALYLCASSLEARGTDTQYFGPGTRLTVL.

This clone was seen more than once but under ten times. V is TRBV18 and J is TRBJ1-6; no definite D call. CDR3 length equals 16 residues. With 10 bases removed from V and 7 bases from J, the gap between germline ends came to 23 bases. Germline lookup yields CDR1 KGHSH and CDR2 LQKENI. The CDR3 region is CAKIREMVQRNSPLHF. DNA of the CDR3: TGTGCCAAGATAAGAGAGATGGTACAGCGAAATTCACCCCTCCACTTT.

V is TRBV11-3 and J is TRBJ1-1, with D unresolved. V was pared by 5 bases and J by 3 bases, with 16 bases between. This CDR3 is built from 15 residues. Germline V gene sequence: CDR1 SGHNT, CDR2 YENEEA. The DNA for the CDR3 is TGTGCCAGCAGCGTAAGTGGGAGCGGATACACTGAAGCTTTCTTT. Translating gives CASSVSGSGYTEAFF.

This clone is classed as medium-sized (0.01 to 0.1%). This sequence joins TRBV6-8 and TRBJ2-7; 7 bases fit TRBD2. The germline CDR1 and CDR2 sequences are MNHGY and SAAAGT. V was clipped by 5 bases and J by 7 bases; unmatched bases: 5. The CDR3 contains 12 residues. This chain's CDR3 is CASSTGGWEQYF. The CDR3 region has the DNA TGTGCCAGCAGTACCGGGGGGTGGGAGCAGTACTTC.

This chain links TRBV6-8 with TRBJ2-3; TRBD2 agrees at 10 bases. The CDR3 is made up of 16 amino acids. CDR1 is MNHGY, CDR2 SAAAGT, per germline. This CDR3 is CAAGLAGAVGTDTQYF. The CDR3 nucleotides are TGTGCTGCCGGGCTAGCGGGGGCTGTTGGCACAGATACGCAGTATTTT.

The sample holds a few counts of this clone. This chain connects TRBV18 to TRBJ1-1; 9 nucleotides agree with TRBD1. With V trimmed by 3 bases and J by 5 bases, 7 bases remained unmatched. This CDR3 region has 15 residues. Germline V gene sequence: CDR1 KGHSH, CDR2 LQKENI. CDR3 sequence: CASSPGQGYWTEAFF. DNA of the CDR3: TGTGCCAGCTCACCGGGACAGGGATATTGGACTGAAGCTTTCTTT.

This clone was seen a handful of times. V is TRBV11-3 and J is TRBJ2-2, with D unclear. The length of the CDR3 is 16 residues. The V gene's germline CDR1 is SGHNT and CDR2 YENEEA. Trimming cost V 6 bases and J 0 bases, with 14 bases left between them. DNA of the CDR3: TGTGCCAGCAGTTTTTCTGAGCTAACGAACACCGGGGAGCTGTTTTTT. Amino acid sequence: CASSFSELTNTGELFF.

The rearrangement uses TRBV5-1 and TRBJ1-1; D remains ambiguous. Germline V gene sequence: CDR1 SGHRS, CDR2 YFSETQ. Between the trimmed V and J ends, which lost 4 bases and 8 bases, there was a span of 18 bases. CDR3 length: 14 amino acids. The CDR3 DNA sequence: TGCGCCAGCAGCCCCGCCCAAGGCAGGCCAGAAGCTTTCTTT. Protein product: CASSPAQGRPEAFF.

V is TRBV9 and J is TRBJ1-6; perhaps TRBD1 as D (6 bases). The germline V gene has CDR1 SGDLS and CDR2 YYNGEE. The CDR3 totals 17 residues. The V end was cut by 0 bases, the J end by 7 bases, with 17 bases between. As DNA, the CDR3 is TGTGCCAGCAGCGTAGAGTCGGGGGGCAACCCCAATTCACCCCTCCACTTT. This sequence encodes CASSVESGGNPNSPLHF.

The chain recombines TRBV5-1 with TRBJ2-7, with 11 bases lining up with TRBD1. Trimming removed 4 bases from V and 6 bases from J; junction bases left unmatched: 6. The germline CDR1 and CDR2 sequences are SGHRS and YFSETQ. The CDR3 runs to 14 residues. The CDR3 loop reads CASSPGGQGGEQYF. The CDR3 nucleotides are TGCGCCAGCAGCCCCGGGGGACAGGGGGGCGAGCAGTACTTC.

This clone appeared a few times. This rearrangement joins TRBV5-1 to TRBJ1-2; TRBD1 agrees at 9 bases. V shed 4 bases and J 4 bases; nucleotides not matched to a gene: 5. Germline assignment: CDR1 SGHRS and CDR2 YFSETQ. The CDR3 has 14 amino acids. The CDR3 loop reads CASSRMDRGYGYTF. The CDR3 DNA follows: TGCGCCAGCAGCCGAATGGACAGGGGCTATGGCTACACCTTC.

The CDR3 loop is CASSLDLYRSDEQYF. In nucleotides, the CDR3 is TGTGCCAGCAGCTTAGACCTGTATAGATCCGACGAGCAGTACTTC. The chain joins TRBV11-3 to TRBJ2-7; D gene uncertain. Trimming shortened V by 0 bases and J by 5 bases, and 14 bases separated the two germline ends. Germline lookup yields CDR1 SGHNT and CDR2 YENEEA. This CDR3 is 15 amino acids long.

CDR3 residues: CASTPYTGGRVNIQYF. The CDR3, as DNA: TGTGCCAGCACCCCTTACACGGGGGGGCGGGTAAACATTCAGTACTTC. The rearrangement links TRBV11-3 to TRBJ2-4, with 8 bases aligning to TRBD2. Per the germline V gene, CDR1 is SGHNT and CDR2 is YENEEA. The V segment lost 7 bases and the J segment 6 bases; nucleotides outside the gene matches: 14. The CDR3 loop spans 16 amino acids.

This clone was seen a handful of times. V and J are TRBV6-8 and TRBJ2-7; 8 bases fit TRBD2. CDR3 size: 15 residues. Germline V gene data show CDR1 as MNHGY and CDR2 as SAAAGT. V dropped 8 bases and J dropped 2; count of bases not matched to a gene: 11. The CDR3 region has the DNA TGTGCCAGCCATATTGGCGGGGGGACGACCTACGAGCAGTACTTC. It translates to CASHIGGGTTYEQYF.

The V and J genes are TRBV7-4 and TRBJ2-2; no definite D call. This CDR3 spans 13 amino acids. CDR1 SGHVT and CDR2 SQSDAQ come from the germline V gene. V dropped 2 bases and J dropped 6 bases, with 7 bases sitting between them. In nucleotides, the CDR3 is TGTGCCAGCAGCTTAAGGCAGTCCGGGGAGCTGTTTTTT. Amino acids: CASSLRQSGELFF.

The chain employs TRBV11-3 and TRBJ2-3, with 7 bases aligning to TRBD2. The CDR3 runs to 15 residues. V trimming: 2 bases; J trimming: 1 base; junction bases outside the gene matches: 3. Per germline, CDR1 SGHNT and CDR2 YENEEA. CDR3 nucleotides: TGTGCCAGCAGCTTACTAGCGGAGCGCACAGATACGCAGTATTTT. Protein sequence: CASSLLAERTDTQYF.

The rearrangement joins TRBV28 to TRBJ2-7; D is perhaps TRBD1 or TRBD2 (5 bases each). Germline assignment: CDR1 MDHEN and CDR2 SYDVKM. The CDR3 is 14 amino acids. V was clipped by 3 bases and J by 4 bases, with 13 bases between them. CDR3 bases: TGTGCCAGCAGTTTTCCGGGGCAGGGATACGAGCAGTACTTC. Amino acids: CASSFPGQGYEQYF.

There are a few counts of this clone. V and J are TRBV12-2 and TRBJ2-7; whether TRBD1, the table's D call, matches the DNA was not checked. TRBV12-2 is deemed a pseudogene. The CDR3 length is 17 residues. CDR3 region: CASRLLRTGTGLYEQYF. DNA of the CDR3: TGTGCAAGTCGCTTACTCCGTACCGGGACAGGGCTCTACGAGCAGTACTTC.

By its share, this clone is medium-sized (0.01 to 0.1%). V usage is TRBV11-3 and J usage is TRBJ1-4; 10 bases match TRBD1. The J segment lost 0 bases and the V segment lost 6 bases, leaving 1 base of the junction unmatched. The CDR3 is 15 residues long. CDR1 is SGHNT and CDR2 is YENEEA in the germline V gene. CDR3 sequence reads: CASRGQGSTNEKLFF. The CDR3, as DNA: TGTGCCAGCAGGGGACAGGGGTCAACTAATGAAAAACTGTTTTTT.

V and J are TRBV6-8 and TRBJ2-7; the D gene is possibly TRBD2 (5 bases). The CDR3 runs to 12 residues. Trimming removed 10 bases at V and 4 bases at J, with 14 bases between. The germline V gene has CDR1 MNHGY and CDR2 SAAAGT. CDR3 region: CAIGSEGYEQYF. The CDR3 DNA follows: TGTGCCATCGGCTCCGAGGGTTACGAGCAGTACTTC.